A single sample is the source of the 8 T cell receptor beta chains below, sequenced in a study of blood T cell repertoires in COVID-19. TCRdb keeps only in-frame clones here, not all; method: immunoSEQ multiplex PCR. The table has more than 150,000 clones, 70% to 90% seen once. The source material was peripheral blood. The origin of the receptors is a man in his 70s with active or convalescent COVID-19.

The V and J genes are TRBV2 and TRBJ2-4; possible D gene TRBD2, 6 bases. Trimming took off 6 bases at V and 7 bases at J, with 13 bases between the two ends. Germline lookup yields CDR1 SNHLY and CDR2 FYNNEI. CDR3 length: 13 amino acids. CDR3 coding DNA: TGTGCCAGCAGCTCCCAGGAGGGGAACATTCAGTACTTC. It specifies CASSSQEGNIQYF.

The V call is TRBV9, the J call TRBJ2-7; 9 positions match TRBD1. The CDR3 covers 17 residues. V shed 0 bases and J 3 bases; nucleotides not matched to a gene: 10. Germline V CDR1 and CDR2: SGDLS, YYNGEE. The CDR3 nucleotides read TGTGCCAGCAGCGTAGGTTCCGGGACAGGGACATTCTACGAGCAGTACTTC. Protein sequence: CASSVGSGTGTFYEQYF.

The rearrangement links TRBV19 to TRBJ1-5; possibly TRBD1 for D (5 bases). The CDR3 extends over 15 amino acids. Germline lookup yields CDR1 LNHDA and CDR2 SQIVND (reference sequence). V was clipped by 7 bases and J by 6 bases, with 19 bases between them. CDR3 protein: CASTQGMAATQPQHF. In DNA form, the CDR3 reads TGTGCCAGTACCCAGGGCATGGCAGCGACTCAGCCCCAGCATTTT.

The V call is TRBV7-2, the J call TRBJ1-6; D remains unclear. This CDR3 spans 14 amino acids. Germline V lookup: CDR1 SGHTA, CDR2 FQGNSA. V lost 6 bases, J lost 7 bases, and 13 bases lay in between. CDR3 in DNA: TGTGCCAGCAGTCCATCAGCGTACAATTCACCCCTCCACTTT. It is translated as CASSPSAYNSPLHF.

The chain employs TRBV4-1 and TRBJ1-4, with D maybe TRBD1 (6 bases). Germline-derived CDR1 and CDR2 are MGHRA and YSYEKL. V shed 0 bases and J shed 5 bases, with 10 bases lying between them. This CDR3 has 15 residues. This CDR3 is CASSQDRGANEKLFF. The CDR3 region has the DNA TGCGCCAGCAGCCAAGACAGGGGCGCGAATGAAAAACTGTTTTTT.

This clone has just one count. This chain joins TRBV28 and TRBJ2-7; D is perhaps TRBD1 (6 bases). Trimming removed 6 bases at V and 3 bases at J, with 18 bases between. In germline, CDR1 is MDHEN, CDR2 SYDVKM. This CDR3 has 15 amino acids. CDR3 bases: TGTGCCAGCAGGGCTTCGGTGGGGGCCTACTACGAGCAGTACTTC. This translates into CASRASVGAYYEQYF.

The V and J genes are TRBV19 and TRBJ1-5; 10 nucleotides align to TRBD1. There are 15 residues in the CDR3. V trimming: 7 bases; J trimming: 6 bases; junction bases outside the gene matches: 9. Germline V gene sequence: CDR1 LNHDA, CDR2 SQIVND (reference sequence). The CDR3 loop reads CASTSLDRGLQPQHF. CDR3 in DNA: TGTGCCAGTACCAGCTTAGACAGGGGGCTTCAGCCCCAGCATTTT.

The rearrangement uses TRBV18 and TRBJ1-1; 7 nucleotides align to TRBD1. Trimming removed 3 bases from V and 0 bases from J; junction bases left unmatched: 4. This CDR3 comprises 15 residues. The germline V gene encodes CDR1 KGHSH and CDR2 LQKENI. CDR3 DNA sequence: TGTGCCAGCTCACCTGCCGGGACAGTGAACACTGAAGCTTTCTTT. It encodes CASSPAGTVNTEAFF.